Reported below is one T cell receptor beta chain. Its antigen remains unknown. Donors each provided about 10 milliliters of peripheral blood. The source of the sample is a study of blood T cells in healthy people across ages. Regarding the study as a whole: A conclusive naive versus antigen-experienced comparison was prevented by the unsorted PBMCs. Percentage of naive T cells showed a strong correlation with TCR beta diversity. Estimates drawn from one million T cells were deemed to understate diversity.

The second PCR ran 7 to 11 cycles with a sample-barcoded 5' primer and J-beta primers. TCRdb used MiXCR to reprocess the 5' RACE reads, holding one entry per CDR3 protein. The table lists about 680,000 distinct CDR3 sequences, around half of them singletons. The receptor comes from a woman aged 60-75 years in good health. Sequencing was performed on blood.

CDR3 sequence (DNA): TGTGCCAGCAGCTTATTCGGGAATAAAGAAGATGAGCAGTACTTC. Protein product: CASSLFGNKEDEQYF. This chain joins TRBV11-2 and TRBJ2-5; TRBD2 is a possible D gene (5 bases). Germline CDR1 is SGHAT and CDR2 is FQNNGV. Deletions cut 2 bases from V and 11 bases from J, with 21 bases between. CDR3 length equals 15 residues.